The clone carrying this T cell receptor (beta chain) was detected ten times or more. The CDR3 is cut off 3 residues early in the read; its end comes from the germline J gene. Generated by immunoSEQ multiplex PCR, the TCRdb table keeps only in-frame clones and is missing some. This sample carries around 50,000 clones, none of them present only once. The length of the CDR3 is 14 residues. Per the germline V gene, CDR1 is SNHLY and CDR2 is FYNNEI. The V end lost 3 bases, the J end lost 2 bases, and 10 bases lay between the germline ends. The entry originates in a study of T cell clonality in common variable immunodeficiency.

Sequencing was done on a sample of peripheral blood mononuclear cells. The rearrangement joins TRBV2 to TRBJ1-2, with a tentative D call TRBD1 (6 bases). The sequence derives from a person aged 18-70 years in good health. The CDR3 loop reads CASSDRGANYGYTF. Incomplete CDR3 DNA: TGTGCCAGCAGTGATCGGGGGGCAAACTATGGC.